The 8 T cell receptor beta chains in this list originate from one sample, sequenced in a study of shared clonotypes between healthy human individuals. Profiled with immunoSEQ multiplex PCR; TCRdb holds only in-frame clones, not every one. This sample carries 2,500,000 or so clones, over 85% of them seen once, and the ten largest clones take 0.36%. The source material was naive CD4+ T cells from PBMCs. Subset of the sample: CD45RA+ positively selected. The source of these receptors is a man between 18 and 29 years old in good health. Some clones in this sample may be carry-over from other donors' samples.

The chain joins TRBV6-5 to TRBJ2-5; D could derive from TRBD1 or TRBD2 (6 bases each). The germline V gene has CDR1 MNHEY and CDR2 SVGAGI. V was pared by 6 bases and J by 5 bases, with 13 bases between. This CDR3 comprises 13 residues. CDR3 amino acids: CASRRGAGETQYF. CDR3 DNA: TGTGCCAGCAGAAGGGGGGCAGGGGAGACCCAGTACTTC.

The chain links TRBV7-2 to TRBJ2-7; 7 bases are shared with TRBD2. Germline V gene data show CDR1 as SGHTA and CDR2 as FQGNSA. J gave up 2 bases and V 2 bases, and 6 bases lay outside the gene matches. This CDR3 is built from 15 residues. CDR3 amino acids: CASSLFSGRTYEQYF. CDR3 coding DNA: TGTGCCAGCAGCTTATTTAGCGGGCGAACCTACGAGCAGTACTTC.

This clone was detected only a few times. The CDR3 DNA follows: TGCGCCAGCAGCCCATGGACGGAGGCGAACACTGAAGCTTTCTTT. This encodes CASSPWTEANTEAFF. The J gene is TRBJ1-1, the V gene TRBV5-1; D uncertain. Germline V gene lookup returns CDR1 SGHRS and CDR2 YFSETQ. This CDR3 has 15 amino acids. V shed 4 bases and J shed 1 base, with 14 bases lying between them.

This clone was recorded a few times. The chain joins TRBV29-1 to TRBJ2-5, with 9 bases that match TRBD2. Germline lookup yields CDR1 SQVTM and CDR2 ANQGSEA. Losses at the gene ends were 4 bases for V and 4 bases for J; bases not matched to a gene: 7. The CDR3 is 14 amino acids. CDR3 loop: CSVVGAGGTETQYF. DNA for the CDR3: TGCAGCGTTGTCGGTGCGGGAGGGACAGAGACCCAGTACTTC.

V is TRBV10-3 and J is TRBJ2-7, with 15 bases fitting TRBD2. V shed 6 bases, J shed 0 bases, and the junction held 24 bases outside the gene matches. Germline lookup yields CDR1 ENHRY and CDR2 SYGVKD. There are 23 residues in the CDR3. CDR3 sequence: CAIRSVGREFRTSGRDNSYEQYF. The CDR3 DNA reads TGTGCCATCAGATCAGTAGGGCGGGAGTTCAGGACTAGCGGGAGGGACAACTCCTACGAGCAGTACTTC.

On this clone itself: Other DNA sequences in this sample translate to the same CDR3. This chain links TRBV28 with TRBJ2-3; perhaps TRBD1 as D (7 bases). V dropped 0 bases and J dropped 3 bases, with 10 bases sitting between them. Germline V gene sequence: CDR1 MDHEN, CDR2 SYDVKM. There are 15 residues in the CDR3. CDR3 in amino acids: CASSLWQGGTDTQYF. In DNA, the CDR3 is TGTGCCAGCAGTTTATGGCAGGGGGGTACAGATACGCAGTATTTT.

The genes are TRBV21-1 and TRBJ1-5. TRBV21-1 is deemed a pseudogene. The CDR3 loop spans 10 amino acids. The CDR3 loop reads CARFLGLKHF. The CDR3 region has the DNA TGTGCCAGATTTTTGGGACTCAAGCATTTT.

The V and J genes are TRBV28 and TRBJ1-5; D gene ambiguous. V was pared by 10 bases and J by 4 bases, with 11 bases between. The CDR3 contains 12 residues. The germline V gene has CDR1 MDHEN and CDR2 SYDVKM. For the CDR3, the DNA is TGTGCCACTTCCGCAGAGAATCAGCCCCAGCATTTT. The encoded protein is CATSAENQPQHF.